The present entry profiles one T cell receptor beta chain with its context. As yet, its antigen is unknown. Several immunoSEQ plates held equal portions of the genomic DNA taken from each subset. The assay was immunoSEQ multiplex PCR, and TCRdb's table has in-frame clones only and misses some. The data show over 2,000,000 clones, with 80% to 95% seen just once and more than 1.5% held by the top ten. Naive CD8 cells lacked CD45RO, underwent positive selection for CCR7 and left out terminally differentiated effector memory CD45RA+ cells. The V gene lost 10 bases and the J gene lost 2 bases, with 14 bases spanning the gap. Germline V gene lookup returns CDR1 MDHEN and CDR2 SYDVKM. This CDR3 spans 13 amino acids. The data are from a study of shared clonotypes between healthy human individuals. Study-wide background: Three CD4 naive, three CD4 memory, two CD8 naive and one CD8 memory plate were used per donor. Study-wide points: Generation probabilities of non-shared clonotypes were lower (relative to those shared by all four donors). Sharing across four donors was highest in naive CD4 (around 5%) and lowest in memory CD8 (around 0.4%).

This chain uses TRBV28 with TRBJ1-1; tentatively, D is TRBD1 (6 bases). The sample taken for sequencing was naive CD8+ T cells from PBMCs. This TCR derives from a man between 18 and 29 years old in good health. Some clones in this sample may be carry-over from other donors' samples. DNA for the CDR3: TGTGCCATAAGCTGGACAGAAAACACTGAAGCTTTCTTT. The encoded protein is CAISWTENTEAFF.